The present T cell receptor beta chain was sequenced within a study of control samples from healthy donors and cancer patients. Clones were sequenced by immunoSEQ multiplex PCR, and TCRdb holds only the in-frame ones, with some missing. Of 160,000 or so clones detected, roughly 92% appear once; the ten largest clones hold under 2.5%. The CDR3 loop spans 14 amino acids. Germline V gives CDR1 WNHNN, CDR2 SYGVQD (reference sequence). The V end was cut by 0 bases, the J end by 4 bases, with 10 bases between. The chain has TRBV10-1 and TRBJ2-7; D ambiguous. The clonotype was recovered from a man aged 50-60 years in good health. Sequenced material: blood. The CDR3 bases are TGCGCCAGCAGTGAGTCTGGCCGGGCTTACGAGCAGTACTTC. It yields the protein CASSESGRAYEQYF.